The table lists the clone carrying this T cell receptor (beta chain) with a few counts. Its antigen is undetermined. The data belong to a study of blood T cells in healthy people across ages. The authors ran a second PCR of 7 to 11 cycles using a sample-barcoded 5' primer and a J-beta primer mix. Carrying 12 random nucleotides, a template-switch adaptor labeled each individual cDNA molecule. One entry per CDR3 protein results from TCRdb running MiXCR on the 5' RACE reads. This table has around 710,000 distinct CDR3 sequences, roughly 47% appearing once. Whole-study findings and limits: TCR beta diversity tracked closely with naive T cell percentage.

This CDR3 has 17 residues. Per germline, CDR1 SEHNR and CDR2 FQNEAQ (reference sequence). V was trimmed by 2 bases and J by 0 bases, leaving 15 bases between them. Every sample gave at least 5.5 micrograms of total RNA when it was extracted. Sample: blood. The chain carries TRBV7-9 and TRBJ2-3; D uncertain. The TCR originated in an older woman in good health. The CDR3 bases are TGTGCCAGCAGCTTAAGCACCCGATTTCATAGCACAGATACGCAGTATTTT. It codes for CASSLSTRFHSTDTQYF. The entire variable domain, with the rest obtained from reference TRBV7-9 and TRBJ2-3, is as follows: DTGVSQNPRHKITKRGQNVTFRCDPISEHNRLYWYRQTLGQGPEFLTYFQNEAQLEKSRLLSDRFSAERPKGSFSTLEIQRTEQGDSAMYLCASSLSTRFHSTDTQYFGPGTRLTVL.